This T cell receptor (beta chain) was found in a study of blood T cell repertoires in COVID-19. The overall study: COVID-19 samples, acute and convalescent, were from the United States, Italy and Spain. In each case, the material was cDNA or gDNA derived from T cells, B-cell-depleted T cells, or PBMCs.

Per the authors' pipeline: Amplifying reference gene primers gave estimates of nucleated cell counts. The protocol was immunoSEQ multiplex PCR, while the TCRdb copy is restricted to in-frame clones and leaves out a portion. V and J calls and clone size are those listed in that table; D and trimming were worked out from the DNA. The table lists about 100,000 clones, over 80% of them singletons, with approximately 15% in the top ten. Germline CDR1 is LNHDA and CDR2 is SQIVND (reference sequence). This CDR3 is 15 amino acids long. The V end lost 5 bases, the J end lost 4 bases, and 16 bases lay between the germline ends.

Source material: peripheral blood. This receptor was identified in a man aged 50 to 60 with acute or convalescent COVID-19. The chain joins TRBV19 to TRBJ2-3; the D gene is possibly TRBD2 (5 bases). CDR3 loop: CASSQAGPRADTQYF. In DNA form, the CDR3 reads TGTGCCAGTAGTCAGGCCGGACCGAGGGCAGATACGCAGTATTTT.